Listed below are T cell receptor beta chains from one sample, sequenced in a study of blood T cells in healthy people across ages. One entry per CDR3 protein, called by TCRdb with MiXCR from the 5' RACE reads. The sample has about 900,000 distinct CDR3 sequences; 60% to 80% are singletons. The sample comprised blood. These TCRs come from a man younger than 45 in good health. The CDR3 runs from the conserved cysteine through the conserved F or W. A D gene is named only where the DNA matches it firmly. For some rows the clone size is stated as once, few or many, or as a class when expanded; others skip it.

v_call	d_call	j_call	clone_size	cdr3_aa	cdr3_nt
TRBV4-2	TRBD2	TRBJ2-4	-	CASSQEAGGPGNIQYF	TGTGCCAGCAGCCAAGAAGCGGGGGGGCCGGGGAACATTCAGTACTTC
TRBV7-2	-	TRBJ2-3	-	CASSIQFTDTQYF	TGTGCCAGCAGCATCCAGTTTACAGATACGCAGTATTTT
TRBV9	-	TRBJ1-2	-	CASSDRQARGYTF	TGTGCCAGCAGCGACCGACAGGCCCGTGGCTACACCTTC
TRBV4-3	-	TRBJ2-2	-	CASSQGRGRGTGELFF	TGCGCCAGCAGCCAAGGCAGGGGAAGGGGCACCGGGGAGCTGTTTTTT
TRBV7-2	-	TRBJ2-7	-	CASSQTVLRSEQYF	TGTGCCAGCAGCCAGACTGTTTTGAGGAGCGAGCAGTACTTC
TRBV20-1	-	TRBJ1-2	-	CSARTEPNYGYTF	TGCAGTGCTAGAACAGAACCTAACTATGGCTACACCTTC
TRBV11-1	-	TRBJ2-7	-	CASSVSIYEQYF	TGTGCCAGCAGCGTAAGCATCTACGAGCAGTACTTC
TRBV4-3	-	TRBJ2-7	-	CASSQDWDLHSYEQYF	TGCGCCAGCAGCCAAGATTGGGACTTACACTCCTACGAGCAGTACTTC
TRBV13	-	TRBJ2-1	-	CASGPLGWEQFF	TGTGCCAGCGGCCCTTTGGGGTGGGAGCAGTTCTTC
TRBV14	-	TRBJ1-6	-	CASSQAPLSPLHF	TGTGCCAGCAGCCAAGCCCCCCTGTCACCCCTCCACTTT
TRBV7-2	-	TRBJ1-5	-	CASSSKSSEQPQHF	TGTGCCAGCAGCTCCAAAAGTAGTGAACAGCCCCAGCATTTT
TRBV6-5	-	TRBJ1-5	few	CASAAGLSNQPQHF	TGTGCCAGTGCCGCAGGGCTTAGCAATCAGCCCCAGCATTTT
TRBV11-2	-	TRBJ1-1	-	CASSPMGTEAFF	TGTGCCAGCAGCCCAATGGGCACTGAAGCTTTCTTT
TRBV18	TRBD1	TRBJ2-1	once	CASSQGADNEQFF	TGTGCCAGCTCACAGGGGGCCGACAATGAGCAGTTCTTC
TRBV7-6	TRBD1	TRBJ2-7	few	CASSLVGQGLSEQYF	TGTGCCAGCAGCTTAGTTGGACAGGGTTTATCCGAGCAGTACTTC
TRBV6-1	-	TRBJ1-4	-	CASSPFGGEKLFF	TGTGCCAGCTCCCCTTTTGGGGGTGAAAAACTGTTTTTT
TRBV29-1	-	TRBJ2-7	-	CSVHLGARYEQYF	TGCAGCGTCCATCTGGGTGCAAGGTACGAGCAGTACTTC
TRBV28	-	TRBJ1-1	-	CASSLFKGNTEAFF	TGTGCCAGCAGTTTATTCAAGGGGAACACTGAAGCTTTCTTT
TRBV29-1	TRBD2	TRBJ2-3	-	CSVGGIGGAGDTQYF	TGCAGCGTTGGGGGGATCGGGGGGGCAGGGGATACGCAGTATTTT
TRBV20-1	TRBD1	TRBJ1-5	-	CSSFTGGGDQPQHF	TGCAGCTCCTTTACAGGGGGCGGGGATCAGCCCCAGCATTTT
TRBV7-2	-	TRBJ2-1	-	CASSLMGDSSYNEQFF	TGTGCCAGCAGCTTAATGGGAGACAGCTCCTACAATGAGCAGTTCTTC
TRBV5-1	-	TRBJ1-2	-	CASSLELPPGYGYTF	TGCGCCAGCAGCTTGGAGCTCCCGCCGGGGTATGGCTACACCTTC
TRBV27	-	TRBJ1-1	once	CASSLNIPTRRGSNTEAFF	TGTGCCAGCAGTCTCAATATCCCGACACGCCGGGGATCGAACACTGAAGCTTTCTTT
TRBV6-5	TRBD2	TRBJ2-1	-	CASSSGLAQLVGNEQFF	TGTGCCAGCAGTTCAGGACTAGCTCAACTTGTGGGGAATGAGCAGTTCTTC
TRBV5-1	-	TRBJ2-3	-	CASSPGGVITDTQYF	TGCGCCAGCAGCCCCGGGGGAGTAATCACAGATACGCAGTATTTT
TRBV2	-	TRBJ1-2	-	CAIQEANYGYTF	TGTGCCATACAGGAAGCTAACTATGGCTACACCTTC